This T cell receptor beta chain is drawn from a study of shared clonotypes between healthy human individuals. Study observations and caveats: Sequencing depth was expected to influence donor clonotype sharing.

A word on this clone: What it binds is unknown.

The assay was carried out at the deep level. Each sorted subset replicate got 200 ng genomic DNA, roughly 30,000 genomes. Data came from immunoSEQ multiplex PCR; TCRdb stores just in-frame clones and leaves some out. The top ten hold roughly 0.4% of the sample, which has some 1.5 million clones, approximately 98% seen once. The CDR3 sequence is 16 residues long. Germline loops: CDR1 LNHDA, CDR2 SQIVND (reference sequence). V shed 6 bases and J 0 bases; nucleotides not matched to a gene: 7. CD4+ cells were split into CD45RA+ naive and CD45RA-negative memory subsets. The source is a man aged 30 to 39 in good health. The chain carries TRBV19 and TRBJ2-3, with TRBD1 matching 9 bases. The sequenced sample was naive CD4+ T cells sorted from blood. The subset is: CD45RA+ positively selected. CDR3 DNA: TGTGCCAGTAGACCGGGAGGACAGGGGAGCACAGATACGCAGTATTTT. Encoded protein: CASRPGGQGSTDTQYF.